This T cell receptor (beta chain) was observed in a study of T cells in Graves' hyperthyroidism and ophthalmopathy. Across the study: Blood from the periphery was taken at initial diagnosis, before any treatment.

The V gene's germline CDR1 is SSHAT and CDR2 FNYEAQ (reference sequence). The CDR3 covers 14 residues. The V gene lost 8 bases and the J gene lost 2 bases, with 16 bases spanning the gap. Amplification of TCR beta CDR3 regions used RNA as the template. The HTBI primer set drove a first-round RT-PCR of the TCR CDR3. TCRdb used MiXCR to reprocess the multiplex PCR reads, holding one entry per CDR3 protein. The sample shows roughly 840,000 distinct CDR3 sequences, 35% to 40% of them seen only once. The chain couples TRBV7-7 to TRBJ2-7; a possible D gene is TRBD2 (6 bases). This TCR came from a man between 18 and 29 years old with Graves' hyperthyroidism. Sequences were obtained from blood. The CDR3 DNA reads TGTGCCAGCCCTCCGTCGGGAGCAACCTACGAGCAGTACTTC. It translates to CASPPSGATYEQYF.